The next 32 T cell receptor beta chains were all read from a single sample in a study of cytomegalovirus exposure and HLA in healthy donors. Use of 60 Vbeta and 13 Jbeta primers characterized the PCR. The assay was immunoSEQ multiplex PCR, and TCRdb's table has in-frame clones only and misses some. The sample includes 150,000 to 200,000 clones, 68% of them seen just once. The sample consisted of PBMCs. The source of these receptors is a woman aged 18-29 years in good health and CMV-seropositive.

V and J are TRBV10-1 and TRBJ1-4; perhaps TRBD1 as D (6 bases). Germline V gene sequence: CDR1 WNHNN, CDR2 SYGVQD (reference sequence). The length of the CDR3 is 17 residues. V gave up 6 bases and J gave up 5 bases, with 22 bases separating them. This CDR3 reads CASSKPQRRGANEKLFF. In nucleotides, the CDR3 is TGCGCCAGCAGCAAACCCCAAAGACGGGGGGCGAATGAAAAACTGTTTTTT.

This clone was seen a handful of times. The rearrangement uses TRBV4-3 and TRBJ2-7; 7 bases fit TRBD1. Germline CDR1 reads LGHNA; CDR2 reads YSLEER. Trimming took 0 bases from V and 4 from J; bases not matched to a gene: 6. The CDR3 runs 15 residues. CDR3 sequence reads: CASSQETGVVYEQYF. The CDR3, as DNA: TGCGCCAGCAGCCAAGAAACAGGGGTCGTATACGAGCAGTACTTC.

This chain connects TRBV27 to TRBJ2-3; 7 nucleotides match TRBD2. The germline V gene has CDR1 MNHEY and CDR2 SMNVEV (reference sequence). The length of the CDR3 is 15 residues. Trimming took 6 bases from V and 1 from J; bases not matched to a gene: 7. This CDR3 is CASSRLGRGTDTQYF. For the CDR3, the DNA is TGTGCCAGCAGCCGTTTAGGGAGGGGCACAGATACGCAGTATTTT.

V and J are TRBV5-5 and TRBJ1-2, with TRBD1 identical over 9 bases. This CDR3 is 16 amino acids long. V was clipped by 4 bases and J by 4 bases; unmatched bases: 11. CDR1 and CDR2 from the germline V gene are SGHKS and YYEKEE (reference sequence). In DNA, the CDR3 is TGTGCCAGCAGCCCCCTGTGGGACAGGGAATCCTATGGCTACACCTTC. Amino acid sequence: CASSPLWDRESYGYTF.

The chain recombines TRBV7-9 with TRBJ2-2; D not certain. CDR3 size: 11 residues. CDR1 is SEHNR and CDR2 is FQNEAQ in the germline V gene (reference sequence). Trimming took 5 bases from V and 9 from J, leaving 7 bases between them. This chain's CDR3 is CASSRERELFF. DNA of the CDR3: TGTGCCAGCAGCCGAGAGCGGGAGCTGTTTTTT.

This clone was seen a few times. This chain joins TRBV28 and TRBJ2-2; 9 bases agree with TRBD2. Germline V CDR1 and CDR2: MDHEN, SYDVKM. The J segment lost 6 bases and the V segment lost 4 bases, leaving 3 bases of the junction unmatched. This CDR3 is 14 amino acids long. CDR3 bases: TGTGCCAGCAGTTACGGCGGGAGGGCCGGGGAGCTGTTTTTT. This translates into CASSYGGRAGELFF.

This clone was seen only once. V gene TRBV7-9 combines with J gene TRBJ2-7; D is perhaps TRBD1 (6 bases). V lost 3 bases and J lost 6, with 21 bases in between. Germline V lookup: CDR1 SEHNR, CDR2 FQNEAQ (reference sequence). This CDR3 is 16 amino acids long. CDR3 DNA: TGTGCCAGCAGCTTGGGGGCGGCCCGCCGGTTTGGCGAGCAGTACTTC. Translation: CASSLGAARRFGEQYF.

Only a few counts were recorded for this clone. The chain recombines TRBV7-6 with TRBJ2-3; D is uncertain. Trimming took 5 bases from V and 8 from J, leaving 11 bases between them. The CDR3 has 12 residues. CDR1 and CDR2 from the germline V gene are SGHVS and FNYEAQ. DNA for the CDR3: TGTGCCAGCAGCCTGTTCGCCGGTACGCAGTATTTT. Amino acids: CASSLFAGTQYF.

This clone occurred a few times. The gene calls are TRBV7-9 and TRBJ2-7; TRBD2 matches at 9 bases. The CDR3 runs to 13 residues. The ends lost 5 bases at V and 7 bases at J; junction bases unmatched: 6. Germline CDR1 reads SEHNR; CDR2 reads FQNEAQ (reference sequence). The CDR3 bases are TGTGCCAGCAGCCCTGGGACTAGCAATGAGCAGTACTTC. This sequence encodes CASSPGTSNEQYF. The full variable domain, in which reference TRBV7-9 and TRBJ2-7 provide the parts outside the CDR3, is DTGVSQNPRHKITKRGQNVTFRCDPISEHNRLYWYRQTLGQGPEFLTYFQNEAQLEKSRLLSDRFSAERPKGSFSTLEIQRTEQGDSAMYLCASSPGTSNEQYFGPGTRLTVT.

This chain uses TRBV5-4 with TRBJ2-1; D is unclear. This CDR3 spans 15 amino acids. V dropped 4 bases and J dropped 3 bases, with 14 bases sitting between them. CDR1 is SGHNT and CDR2 is YYREEE in the germline V gene (reference sequence). In DNA form, the CDR3 reads TGTGCCAGCAGCAGTGGCGGTTCTTTCTACAATGAGCAGTTCTTC. This translates into CASSSGGSFYNEQFF.

The rearrangement joins TRBV6-1 to TRBJ2-5; 9 bases align to TRBD1. The DNA matches TRBJ2-7 better at its end, which makes the J call doubtful. CDR1 MNHNS and CDR2 SASEGT come from the germline V gene. This CDR3 has 14 residues. The CDR3 is CASSATGGAYEQYF. The CDR3 coding sequence is TGTGCCAGCAGTGCGACAGGGGGAGCCTACGAGCAGTACTTC.

The V call is TRBV7-3, the J call TRBJ2-3; 10 nucleotides match TRBD2. Unmatched junction bases numbered 5, after V lost 5 bases and J lost 3 bases. The germline gives CDR1 SGHTA, CDR2 FQGTGA. The CDR3 extends over 15 amino acids. The CDR3: CASSPGLAVTDTQYF. In nucleotides, the CDR3 is TGTGCCAGCAGCCCCGGACTAGCGGTTACAGATACGCAGTATTTT.

This chain uses TRBV5-1 with TRBJ1-3, with no clear D. The CDR3 sequence is 14 residues long. V lost 4 bases to trimming and J lost 3 bases, with 11 bases between them. Germline V gene lookup returns CDR1 SGHRS and CDR2 YFSETQ. The CDR3 DNA reads TGCGCCAGCAGCCGAGGAACAAGTGGAAACACCATATATTTT. Translated, it gives CASSRGTSGNTIYF.

The chain joins TRBV6-1 to TRBJ2-2; possible D gene TRBD1, 5 bases. There are 11 residues in the CDR3. V was shortened by 4 bases and J by 14 bases, with 11 bases between the two germline ends. Germline CDR1 is MNHNS and CDR2 is SASEGT. The CDR3 DNA is TGTGCCAGCAGTGGAATAGGGGCTCTGTTTTTT. Translation gives CASSGIGALFF.

Only a few counts were recorded for this clone. The chain is built from TRBV27 and TRBJ2-2; a possible D gene is TRBD2 (6 bases). V was clipped by 2 bases and J by 6 bases, with 10 bases between them. The germline V gene has CDR1 MNHEY and CDR2 SMNVEV (reference sequence). This CDR3 has 14 residues. The CDR3 is CASSLGGYAGELFF. The CDR3 DNA reads as TGTGCCAGCAGTTTAGGGGGGTACGCCGGGGAGCTGTTTTTT.

The gene calls are TRBV7-3 and TRBJ1-1; a possible D gene is TRBD1 (5 bases). The CDR3 length is 13 residues. Trimming stripped 5 bases from V and 5 bases from J, with 12 bases between. From germline, CDR1 is SGHTA and CDR2 FQGTGA. CDR3 protein: CASSQGHLTEAFF. In DNA form, the CDR3 reads TGTGCCAGCAGCCAAGGACATTTAACTGAAGCTTTCTTT. Complete variable domain (other parts from reference TRBV7-3 and TRBJ1-1): GAGVSQTPSNKVTEKGKYVELRCDPISGHTALYWYRQSLGQGPEFLIYFQGTGAADDSGLPNDRFFAVRPEGSVSTLKIQRTERGDSAVYLCASSQGHLTEAFFGQGTRLTVV.

This CDR3 reads CASSTGNQPQHF. The CDR3, as DNA: TGTGCCAGCAGCACAGGGAATCAGCCCCAGCATTTT. V gene TRBV7-2 combines with J gene TRBJ1-5; maybe TRBD1 (6 bases). Per the germline V gene, CDR1 is SGHTA and CDR2 is FQGNSA. Trimming cost V 5 bases and J 4 bases, with 6 bases left between them. This CDR3 region has 12 residues.

This clone showed up just a few times. This rearrangement joins TRBV27 to TRBJ1-1; D unresolved. Looked up from germline, CDR1 is MNHEY and CDR2 is SMNVEV (reference sequence). The ends were cut back, 6 bases at V and 1 base at J, with 9 bases in the middle. The CDR3 has 13 amino acids. The CDR3 DNA reads TGTGCCAGCAGCCGCGGGCGGAACACTGAAGCTTTCTTT. It specifies CASSRGRNTEAFF.

The J gene is TRBJ1-5, the V gene TRBV9; D not certain. Germline CDR1 SGDLS, CDR2 YYNGEE. V dropped 0 bases and J dropped 4 bases, with 14 bases sitting between them. CDR3 length: 16 amino acids. This CDR3 reads CASSVGRRPRNQPQHF. CDR3 coding DNA: TGTGCCAGCAGCGTAGGCCGTCGTCCTCGGAATCAGCCCCAGCATTTT.

V gene TRBV6-5 combines with J gene TRBJ2-5; possible D gene TRBD1, 6 bases. CDR1 is MNHEY and CDR2 is SVGAGI in the germline V gene. V shed 6 bases and J shed 5 bases, with 13 bases lying between them. This CDR3 is built from 13 residues. The CDR3 DNA follows: TGTGCCAGCAGACGACCAGGGGAGGAGACCCAGTACTTC. Its translation is CASRRPGEETQYF.

A few counts support this clone. This rearrangement joins TRBV9 to TRBJ2-4; D uncertain. The CDR3 has 15 amino acids. V gave up 2 bases and J gave up 8 bases, with 17 bases separating them. Germline values: CDR1 SGDLS, CDR2 YYNGEE. The CDR3 loop reads CASSVSSGVAHIQYF. CDR3 in DNA: TGTGCCAGCAGCGTCTCCTCAGGTGTTGCGCACATTCAGTACTTC.

This chain connects TRBV20-1 to TRBJ2-7; D is uncertain. This CDR3 region has 11 residues. With 3 bases removed from V and 2 bases from J, the gap between germline ends came to 5 bases. Germline V gene lookup returns CDR1 DFQATT and CDR2 SNEGSKA (reference sequence). The chain's CDR3 is CSASETYEQYF. CDR3 coding DNA: TGCAGTGCTAGCGAGACCTACGAGCAGTACTTC.

For this clone: Mismatch with germline at one junction end may stem from a read error. This chain uses TRBV7-7 with TRBJ2-7, with TRBD1 identical over 9 bases. CDR1 is SSHAT, CDR2 FNYEAQ, per germline (reference sequence). The CDR3 sequence is 14 residues long. This CDR3 is CASSARTGDYEQYF. CDR3 nucleotides: TGTGCTAGCAGCGCCCGGACAGGGGACTACGAGCAGTACTTC.

The sample holds one count of this clone. The J gene is TRBJ2-7, the V gene TRBV11-2, with D tentatively TRBD2 (6 bases). The CDR3 has 14 residues. Per the germline V gene, CDR1 is SGHAT and CDR2 is FQNNGV. V was cut by 5 bases and J by 3 bases, with 14 bases left in between. CDR3 sequence: CASSTPGGFYEQYF. In DNA form, the CDR3 reads TGTGCCAGCAGCACCCCCGGGGGATTCTACGAGCAGTACTTC.

This sequence joins TRBV30 and TRBJ1-4; 8 nucleotides agree with TRBD1. Germline trimming cut 3 bases from V and 13 bases from J; bases unmatched to any gene: 13. CDR3 length equals 14 residues. CDR1 GTSNPN and CDR2 SVGIG come from the germline V gene (reference sequence). The CDR3 loop is CAWSGTGGIKGLFF. The CDR3 bases are TGTGCCTGGAGCGGTACAGGGGGAATAAAGGGACTGTTTTTT.

The V gene is TRBV13, the J gene TRBJ2-7; weak D call: TRBD1 (5 bases). Per the germline V gene, CDR1 is PRHDT and CDR2 is FYEKMQ (reference sequence). The CDR3 consists of 11 residues. V shed 4 bases and J shed 4 bases, with 5 bases lying between them. This chain's CDR3 is CASSYRYEQYF. DNA of the CDR3: TGTGCCAGCAGCTACAGGTACGAGCAGTACTTC.

This sequence joins TRBV2 and TRBJ2-1; TRBD1 matches 7 bases. CDR1 is SNHLY and CDR2 is FYNNEI in the germline V gene. The ends lost 9 bases at V and 4 bases at J; junction bases unmatched: 6. This CDR3 is 13 amino acids long. For the CDR3, the DNA is TGTGCCAGTAGACAGGGAACGTACAATGAGCAGTTCTTC. Translated: CASRQGTYNEQFF.

The rearrangement links TRBV10-3 to TRBJ2-1, with 11 bases lining up with TRBD2. CDR3 length equals 13 residues. The germline V gene encodes CDR1 ENHRY and CDR2 SYGVKD. DNA of the CDR3: TGTGCGGAGGAGACTAGCGGGATTGATGAGCAGTTCTTC. Amino acid sequence: CAEETSGIDEQFF.

The chain joins TRBV19 to TRBJ2-1; D is perhaps TRBD1 (5 bases). Germline V gene sequence: CDR1 LNHDA, CDR2 SQIVND (reference sequence). The V gene lost 3 bases and the J gene lost 9 bases, with 18 bases spanning the gap. The CDR3 has 15 residues. The CDR3 DNA is TGTGCCAGTAGTATTGATCTGGGCAGGGCCGGTGAGCAGTTCTTC. Translating gives CASSIDLGRAGEQFF.

This clone was counted a single time. The chain uses TRBV7-8 and TRBJ2-2; TRBD2 matches 9 bases. This CDR3 has 18 residues. With V trimmed by 1 base and J by 4 bases, 10 bases remained unmatched. Germline V gene sequence: CDR1 SGHVS, CDR2 FQNEAQ. The DNA for the CDR3 is TGTGCCAGCAGCTTAGACCAATTAGGCGGGGGGGCCACCGGGGAGCTGTTTTTT. Its protein is CASSLDQLGGGATGELFF.

The chain employs TRBV7-3 and TRBJ2-3, with a weak D call TRBD1 (7 bases). Trimming took off 1 base at V and 4 bases at J, with 12 bases between the two ends. This CDR3 region has 15 residues. Per germline, CDR1 SGHTA and CDR2 FQGTGA. The CDR3 coding sequence is TGTGCCAGCAGCTTAATTCAGGGGGGCGCAGATACGCAGTATTTT. This gives the protein CASSLIQGGADTQYF. The full variable domain, rest sourced from reference TRBV7-3 and TRBJ2-3, is GAGVSQTPSNKVTEKGKYVELRCDPISGHTALYWYRQSLGQGPEFLIYFQGTGAADDSGLPNDRFFAVRPEGSVSTLKIQRTERGDSAVYLCASSLIQGGADTQYFGPGTRLTVL.

This clone is a singleton in its sample. The V and J genes are TRBV7-9 and TRBJ1-6, with 11 nucleotides matching TRBD1. The trim removed 6 bases at V and 10 bases at J, leaving 8 bases unmatched. This CDR3 has 15 residues. Germline V gives CDR1 SEHNR, CDR2 FQNEAQ (reference sequence). The CDR3 region is CASRAPGQGDSPLHF. CDR3 nucleotides: TGTGCCAGCAGGGCTCCGGGACAGGGGGACTCACCCCTCCACTTT.